This record looks at one T cell receptor (beta chain) sequence and its context. Repertoires were generated with immunoSEQ multiplex PCR, while TCRdb's copy carries only in-frame clones and drops some. The sample includes more than 20,000 clones, about 90% of them seen just once. The ends were cut back, 3 bases at V and 1 base at J, with 6 bases in the middle. Germline CDR1 reads LNHDA; CDR2 reads SQIVND (reference sequence). The CDR3 is made up of 13 amino acids. The data derive from a study of chemoradiotherapy in HPV16-positive cancers. This TCR was recovered from a human donor with HPV-associated anogenital cancer. Sequenced here: blood, sampled from a patient who underwent chemoradiotherapy. V gene TRBV19 combines with J gene TRBJ2-5; D ambiguous. CDR3 loop: CASSMSIQETQYF. DNA for the CDR3: TGTGCCAGTAGTATGTCAATCCAAGAGACCCAGTACTTC.